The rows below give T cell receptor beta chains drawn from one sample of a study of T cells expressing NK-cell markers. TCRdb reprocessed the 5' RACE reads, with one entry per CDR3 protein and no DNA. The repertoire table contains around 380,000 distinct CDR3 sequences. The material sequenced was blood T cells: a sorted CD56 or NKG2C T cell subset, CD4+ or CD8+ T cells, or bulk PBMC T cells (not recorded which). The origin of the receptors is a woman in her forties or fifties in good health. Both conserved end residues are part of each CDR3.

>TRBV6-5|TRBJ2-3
CASSSSALTDTQYF
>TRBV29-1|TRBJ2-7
CSGRVGDSYEQYF
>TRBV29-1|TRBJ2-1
CSVSQGGVEQFF
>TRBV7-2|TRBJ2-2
CASSLASGLGAGELFF
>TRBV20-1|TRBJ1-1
CSARIIGRANTEAFF
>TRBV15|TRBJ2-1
CATSKGPLAGGKWDEQFF
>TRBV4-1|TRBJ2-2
CASSQGTGVTGELFF
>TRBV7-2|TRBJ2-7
CASSLVDSYEQYF
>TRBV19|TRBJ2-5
CASSRGAGETQYF
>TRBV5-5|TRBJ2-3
CASSLAIGGVVDTQYF
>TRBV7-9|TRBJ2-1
CASSQWTSGTYNEQFF
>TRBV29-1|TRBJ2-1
CSVVAWERGSLQSSYNEQFF
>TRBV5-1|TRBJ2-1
CASLSGGGSYNEQFF
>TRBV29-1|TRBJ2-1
CSVGASPANEQFF
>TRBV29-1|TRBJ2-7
CSVLGVYEQYF
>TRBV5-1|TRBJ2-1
CASSVASANAAFF
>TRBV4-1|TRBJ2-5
CASSQVIGTQYF
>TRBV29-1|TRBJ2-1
CSVEMTSGNEQFF
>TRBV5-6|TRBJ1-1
CASRSVGLSQAFF
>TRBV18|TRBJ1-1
CASSPGGLTEAFF
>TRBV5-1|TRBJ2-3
CASSLSYQGDTQYF
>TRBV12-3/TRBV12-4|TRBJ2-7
CASSPTPDPSYEQYF
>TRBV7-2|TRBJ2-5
CASSRGGQGGETQYF
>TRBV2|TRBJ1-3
CASSESRVGGNTIYF
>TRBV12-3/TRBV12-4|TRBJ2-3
CASTYQAGVGTDTQYF
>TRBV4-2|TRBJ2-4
CASSQGRQRGGAKNIQYF
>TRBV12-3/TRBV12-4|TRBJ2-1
CASSPPGWRQFF
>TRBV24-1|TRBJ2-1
CATQGLFINEQFF
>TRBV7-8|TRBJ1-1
CASSVLWNTEAFF
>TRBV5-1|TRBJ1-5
CASSLGGSLNQPQHF
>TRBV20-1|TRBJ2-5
CSARVEGRGLQETQYF
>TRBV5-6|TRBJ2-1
CASSRGGSGAHYDEQFF
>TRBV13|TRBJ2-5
CASNGPGLAGGPETQYF
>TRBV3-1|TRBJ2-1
CASSQLSGSSYNEQFF
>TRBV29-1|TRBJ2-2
CSVGASGPTGELFF
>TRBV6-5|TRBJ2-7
CASSYFGYEQYF
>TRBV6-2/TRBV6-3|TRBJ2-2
CASSYSIEDVNGELFF
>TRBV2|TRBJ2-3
CASSEEGGRTDTQYF
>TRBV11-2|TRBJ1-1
CASSPSTGKGTEAFF
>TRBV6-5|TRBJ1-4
CASSYSGRGNEKLFF